This entry describes one T cell receptor beta chain. The CDR3 has 14 amino acids. In germline, CDR1 is ENHRY, CDR2 SYGVKD. Trimming shortened V by 10 bases and J by 0 bases, and 15 bases separated the two germline ends. The sample is drawn from a study of control samples from healthy donors and cancer patients. Measured with immunoSEQ multiplex PCR; TCRdb has only the in-frame clones, and not every one. The profile shows 350,000 to 450,000 clones, more than 80% of them singletons. The sample was PBMCs. This chain links TRBV10-3 with TRBJ1-2; D is undetermined. The receptor was derived from a man aged 35-49 years with head and neck cancer. Here the CDR3 DNA reads TGTGCCACGCGATATTCCGATCCTAACTATGGCTACACCTTC. It translates to CATRYSDPNYGYTF.